This T cell receptor (beta chain) was recovered during a study of cytomegalovirus exposure and HLA in healthy donors. Turning to this clone: Its specificity is unknown.

Per germline, CDR1 SEHNR and CDR2 FQNEAQ (reference sequence). This CDR3 is built from 16 residues. Germline trimming cut 4 bases from V and 10 bases from J; bases unmatched to any gene: 18. Generated by immunoSEQ multiplex PCR, the TCRdb table keeps only in-frame clones and is missing some. The sample comprises fewer than 200,000 clones, 89% of which are singletons, and over 4% rests with the top ten. While the first cohort had 650 to 850 subjects, the donors belonged to the separate validation cohort of roughly 130 subjects. Study outcomes and limitations: The study found most TCR sequences rare, yet found some public TCRs in many donors. In vitro data verified a few CMV-associated chains as specific for CMV antigens.

The chain joins TRBV7-9 to TRBJ1-1; 7 bases align to TRBD1. Input material: PBMCs. The sequence came from a man aged 18-30 years in good health and CMV-seropositive. As DNA, the CDR3 is TGTGCCAGCAGCTCACATTCCAAGGGGGCCCCCTCGAGAGCTTTCTTT. Amino acid sequence: CASSSHSKGAPSRAFF.